These 2 T cell receptor beta chains were all obtained from the same sample, sequenced in a study of blood T cell repertoires in COVID-19. The repertoire was sequenced with immunoSEQ multiplex PCR; TCRdb's copy has only in-frame clones and lacks some. The top ten hold over 5.5% of the sample, which has 250,000 to 350,000 clones, more than 80% seen once. Sequenced material: peripheral blood. These receptors were taken from a woman aged 45-65 years with COVID-19, enrolled during active disease.

This clone is a singleton in its sample. V is TRBV24-1 and J is TRBJ2-2; 11 nucleotides align to TRBD1. The ends lost 7 bases at V and 0 bases at J; junction bases unmatched: 12. The CDR3 is 19 amino acids. Looked up from germline, CDR1 is KGHDR and CDR2 is SFDVKD. CDR3 nucleotides: TGTGCCACCAGACCCAAACCCCGGACAGGGGGCCCGAACACCGGGGAGCTGTTTTTT. Translation gives CATRPKPRTGGPNTGELFF.

This chain uses TRBV20-1 with TRBJ2-7; 8 bases match TRBD1. CDR3 length: 15 amino acids. V lost 3 bases to trimming and J lost 1 base; unmatched junction nucleotides: 8. The V gene's germline CDR1 is DFQATT and CDR2 SNEGSKA (reference sequence). CDR3 protein: CSASRPGGPSYEQYF. The CDR3, as DNA: TGCAGTGCTAGTAGGCCAGGGGGCCCATCCTACGAGCAGTACTTC.